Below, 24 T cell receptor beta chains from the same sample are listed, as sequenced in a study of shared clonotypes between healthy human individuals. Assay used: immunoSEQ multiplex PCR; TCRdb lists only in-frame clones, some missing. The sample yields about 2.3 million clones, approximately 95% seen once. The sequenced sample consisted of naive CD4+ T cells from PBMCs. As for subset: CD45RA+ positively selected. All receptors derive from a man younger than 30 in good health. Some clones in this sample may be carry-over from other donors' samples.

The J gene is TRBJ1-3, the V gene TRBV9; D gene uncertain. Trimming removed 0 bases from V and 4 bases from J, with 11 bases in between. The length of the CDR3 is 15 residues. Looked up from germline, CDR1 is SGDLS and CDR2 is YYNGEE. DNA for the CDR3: TGTGCCAGCAGCGTAGCCCCCGGGAGCGGAAACACCATATATTTT. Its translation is CASSVAPGSGNTIYF. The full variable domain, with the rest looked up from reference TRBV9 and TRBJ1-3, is DSGVTQTPKHLITATGQRVTLRCSPRSGDLSVYWYQQSLDQGLQFLIQYYNGEERAKGNILERFSAQQFPDLHSELNLSSLELGDSALYFCASSVAPGSGNTIYFGEGSWLTVV.

CDR3 loop: CASSSRGQGAYF. CDR3 sequence (DNA): TGTGCCAGCAGCTCCCGGGGGCAGGGTGCCTACTTC. The chain employs TRBV14 and TRBJ2-7, with D perhaps being TRBD1 or TRBD2 (6 bases each). The CDR3 runs to 12 residues. V lost 5 bases and J lost 13, with 18 bases in between. Germline-derived CDR1 and CDR2 are SGHDN and FVKESK.

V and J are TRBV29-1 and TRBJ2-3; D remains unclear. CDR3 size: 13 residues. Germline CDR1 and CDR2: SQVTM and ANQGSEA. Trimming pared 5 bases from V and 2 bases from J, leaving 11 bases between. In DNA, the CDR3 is TGCAGCGTTTTGGTAGTGTTCACAGATACGCAGTATTTT. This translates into CSVLVVFTDTQYF.

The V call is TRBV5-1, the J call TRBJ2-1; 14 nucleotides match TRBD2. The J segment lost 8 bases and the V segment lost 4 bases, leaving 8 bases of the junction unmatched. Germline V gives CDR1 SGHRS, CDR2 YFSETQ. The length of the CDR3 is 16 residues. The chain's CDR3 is CASSLSGLAGVDEQFF. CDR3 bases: TGCGCCAGCAGCCTTTCGGGACTAGCGGGAGTGGATGAGCAGTTCTTC.

The CDR3 protein is CASSPWTLRSSGNTIYF. CDR3 nucleotides: TGTGCCAGCTCACCTTGGACGCTAAGGAGCTCTGGAAACACCATATATTTT. The chain joins TRBV18 to TRBJ1-3; D call uncertain. This CDR3 contains 17 residues. Between the trimmed V and J ends, which lost 3 bases and 0 bases, there was a span of 15 bases. Germline loops: CDR1 KGHSH, CDR2 LQKENI.

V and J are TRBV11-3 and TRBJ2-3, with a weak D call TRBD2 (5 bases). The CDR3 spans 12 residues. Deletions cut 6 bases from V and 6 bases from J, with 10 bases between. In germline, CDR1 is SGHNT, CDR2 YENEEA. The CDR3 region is CASSTGRDTQYF. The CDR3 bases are TGTGCCAGCAGTACGGGAAGGGATACGCAGTATTTT. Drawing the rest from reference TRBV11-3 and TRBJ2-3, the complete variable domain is EAGVVQSPRYKIIEKKQPVAFWCNPISGHNTLYWYLQNLGQGPELLIRYENEEAVDDSQLPKDRFSAERLKGVDSTLKIQPAELGDSAVYLCASSTGRDTQYFGPGTRLTVL.

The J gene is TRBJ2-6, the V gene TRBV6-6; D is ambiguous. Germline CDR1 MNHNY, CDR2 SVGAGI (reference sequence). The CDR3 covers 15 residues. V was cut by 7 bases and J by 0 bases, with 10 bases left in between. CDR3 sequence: CASNLRYSGANVLTF. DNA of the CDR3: TGTGCCAGCAACCTCCGATACTCTGGGGCCAACGTCCTGACTTTC.

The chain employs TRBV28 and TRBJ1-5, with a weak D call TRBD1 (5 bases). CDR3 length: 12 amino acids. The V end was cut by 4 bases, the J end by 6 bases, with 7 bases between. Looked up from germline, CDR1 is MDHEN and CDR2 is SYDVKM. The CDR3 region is CASSSRAQPQHF. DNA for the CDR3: TGTGCCAGCAGTTCCAGGGCTCAGCCCCAGCATTTT.

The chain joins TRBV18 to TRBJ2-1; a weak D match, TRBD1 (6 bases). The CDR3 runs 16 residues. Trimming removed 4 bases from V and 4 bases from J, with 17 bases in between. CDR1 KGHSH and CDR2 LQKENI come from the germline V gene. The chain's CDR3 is CASSQTRDNRYNEQFF. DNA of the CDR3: TGTGCCAGCTCACAGACCCGGGACAACAGGTACAATGAGCAGTTCTTC.

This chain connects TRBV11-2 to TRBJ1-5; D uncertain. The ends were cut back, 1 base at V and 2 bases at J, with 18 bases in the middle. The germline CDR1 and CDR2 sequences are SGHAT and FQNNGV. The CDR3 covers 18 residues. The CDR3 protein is CASSLAPWVKGGNQPQHF. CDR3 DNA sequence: TGTGCCAGCAGCTTAGCCCCATGGGTGAAGGGAGGCAATCAGCCCCAGCATTTT.

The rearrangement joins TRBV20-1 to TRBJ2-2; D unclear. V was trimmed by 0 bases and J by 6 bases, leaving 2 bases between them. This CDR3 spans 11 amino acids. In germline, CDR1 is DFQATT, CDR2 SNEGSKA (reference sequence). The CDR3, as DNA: TGCAGTGCTAGAGAAGCCGGGGAGCTGTTTTTT. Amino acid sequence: CSAREAGELFF.

CDR3 DNA: TGTGCCACCAGCAGTATGACTAGCGGGAGGCTTGAGCAGTTCTTC. This encodes CATSSMTSGRLEQFF. The chain joins TRBV15 to TRBJ2-1, with 13 nucleotides matching TRBD2. Germline V gives CDR1 LNHNV, CDR2 YYDKDF (reference sequence). The CDR3 length is 15 residues. Trimming took 3 bases from V and 9 from J; bases not matched to a gene: 5.

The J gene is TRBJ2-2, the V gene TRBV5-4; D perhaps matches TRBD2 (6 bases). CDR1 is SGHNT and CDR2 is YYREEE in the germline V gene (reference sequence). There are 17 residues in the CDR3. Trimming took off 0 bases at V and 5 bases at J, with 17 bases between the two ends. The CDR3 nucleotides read TGTGCCAGCAGCTTGGTTTTTGGAGGGAGAGGGACCGGGGAGCTGTTTTTT. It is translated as CASSLVFGGRGTGELFF.

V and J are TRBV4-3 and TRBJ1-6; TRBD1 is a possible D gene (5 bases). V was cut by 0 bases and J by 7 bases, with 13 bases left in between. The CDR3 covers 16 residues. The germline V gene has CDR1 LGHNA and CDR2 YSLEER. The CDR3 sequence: CASSQDQGGSNSPLHF. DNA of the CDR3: TGCGCCAGCAGCCAAGATCAGGGAGGCAGCAATTCACCCCTCCACTTT.

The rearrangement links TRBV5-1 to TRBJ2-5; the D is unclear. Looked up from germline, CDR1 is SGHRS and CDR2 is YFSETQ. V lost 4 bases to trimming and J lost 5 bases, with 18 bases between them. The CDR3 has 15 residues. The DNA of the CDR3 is TGCGCCAGCAGCACTGCCCTGGTGCGGATGGAGACCCAGTACTTC. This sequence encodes CASSTALVRMETQYF. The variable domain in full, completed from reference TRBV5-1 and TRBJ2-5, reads KAGVTQTPRYLIKTRGQQVTLSCSPISGHRSVSWYQQTPGQGLQFLFEYFSETQRNKGNFPGRFSGRQFSNSRSEMNVSTLELGDSALYLCASSTALVRMETQYFGPGTRLLVL.

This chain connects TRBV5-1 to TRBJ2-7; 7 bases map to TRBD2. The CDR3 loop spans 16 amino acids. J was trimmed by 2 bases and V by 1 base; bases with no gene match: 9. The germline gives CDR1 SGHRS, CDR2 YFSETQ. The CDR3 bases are TGCGCCAGCAGCTTGTCGGTCGGGGGGTCCCCCTACGAGCAGTACTTC. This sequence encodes CASSLSVGGSPYEQYF.

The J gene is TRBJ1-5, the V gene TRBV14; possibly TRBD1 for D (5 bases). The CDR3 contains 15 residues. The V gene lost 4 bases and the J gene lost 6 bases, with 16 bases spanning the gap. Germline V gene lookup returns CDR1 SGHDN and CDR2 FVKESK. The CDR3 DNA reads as TGTGCCAGCAGCCTCGGCGGGGGAAACGCTCAGCCCCAGCATTTT. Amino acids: CASSLGGGNAQPQHF.

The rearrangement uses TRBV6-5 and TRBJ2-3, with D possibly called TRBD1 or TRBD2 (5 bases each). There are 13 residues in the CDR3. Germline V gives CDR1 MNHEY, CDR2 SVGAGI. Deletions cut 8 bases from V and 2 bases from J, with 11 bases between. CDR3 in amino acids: CASRDHNTDTQYF. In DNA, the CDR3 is TGTGCCAGCCGGGACCACAACACAGATACGCAGTATTTT.

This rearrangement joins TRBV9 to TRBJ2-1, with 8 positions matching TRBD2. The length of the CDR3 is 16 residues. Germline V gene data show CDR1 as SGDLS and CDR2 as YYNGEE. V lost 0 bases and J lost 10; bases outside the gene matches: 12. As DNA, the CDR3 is TGTGCCAGCAGCGTAGTCAGCGGGAGTTTACTCGGAGAGCAGTTCTTC. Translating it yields CASSVVSGSLLGEQFF. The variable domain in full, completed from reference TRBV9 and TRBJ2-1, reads DSGVTQTPKHLITATGQRVTLRCSPRSGDLSVYWYQQSLDQGLQFLIQYYNGEERAKGNILERFSAQQFPDLHSELNLSSLELGDSALYFCASSVVSGSLLGEQFFGPGTRLTVL.

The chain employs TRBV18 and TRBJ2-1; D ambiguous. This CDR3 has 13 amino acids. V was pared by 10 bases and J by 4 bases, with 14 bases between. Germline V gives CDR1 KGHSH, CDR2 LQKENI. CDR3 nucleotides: TGTGCCACCACGTCCTCCTCGTACAATGAGCAGTTCTTC. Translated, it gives CATTSSSYNEQFF.

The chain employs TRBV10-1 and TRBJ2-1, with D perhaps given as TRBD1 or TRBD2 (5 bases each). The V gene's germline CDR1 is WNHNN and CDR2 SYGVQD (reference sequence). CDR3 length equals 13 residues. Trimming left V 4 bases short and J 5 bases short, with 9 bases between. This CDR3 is CASSAGPNNEQFF. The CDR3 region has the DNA TGCGCCAGCAGTGCGGGGCCCAACAATGAGCAGTTCTTC.

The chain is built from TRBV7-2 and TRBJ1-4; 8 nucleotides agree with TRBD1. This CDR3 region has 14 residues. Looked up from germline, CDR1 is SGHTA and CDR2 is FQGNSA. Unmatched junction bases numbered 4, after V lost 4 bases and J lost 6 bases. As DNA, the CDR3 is TGTGCCAGCAGCTCCAGACAGGGGCATGAAAAACTGTTTTTT. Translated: CASSSRQGHEKLFF.

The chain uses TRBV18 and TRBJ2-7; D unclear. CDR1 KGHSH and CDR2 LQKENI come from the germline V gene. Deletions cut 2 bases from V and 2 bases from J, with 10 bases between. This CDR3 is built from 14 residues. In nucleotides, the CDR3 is TGTGCCAGCTCACCAGTAGCCCCCACCTACGAGCAGTACTTC. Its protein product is CASSPVAPTYEQYF.

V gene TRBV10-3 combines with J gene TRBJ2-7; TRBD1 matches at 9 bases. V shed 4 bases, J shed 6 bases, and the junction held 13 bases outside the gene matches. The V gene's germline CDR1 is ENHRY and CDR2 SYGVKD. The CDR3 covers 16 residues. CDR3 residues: CAISVQSGTGIFEQYF. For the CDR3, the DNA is TGTGCCATCAGTGTCCAGTCCGGGACAGGGATCTTCGAGCAGTACTTC.